These 22 T cell receptor beta chains share one sample of origin, sequenced in a study of T cell responses to AZD1222 COVID-19 vaccine. Clones were sequenced by immunoSEQ multiplex PCR, and TCRdb holds only the in-frame ones, with some missing. The profile shows 35,000 to 45,000 clones, roughly 75% of them singletons. Material: peripheral blood, obtained on day 0 of AZD1222 vaccination. The source of these receptors is an adult in good health.

The V call is TRBV16, the J call TRBJ2-5, with D possibly being TRBD2 (5 bases). This CDR3 contains 15 residues. Trimming cost V 0 bases and J 5 bases, with 13 bases left between them. Germline CDR1 is KGHSY and CDR2 is FQNENV. The CDR3 region has the DNA TGTGCCAGCAGCCAATCGTCCTTGTCGGGGGAGACCCAGTACTTC. Amino acid sequence: CASSQSSLSGETQYF. Full variable domain (remainder filled in from reference TRBV16 and TRBJ2-5): GEEVAQTPKHLVRGEGQKAKLYCAPIKGHSYVFWYQQVLKNEFKFLISFQNENVFDETGMPKERFSAKCLPNSPCSLEIQATKLEDSAVYFCASSQSSLSGETQYFGPGTRLLVL.

The chain joins TRBV2 to TRBJ1-1, with 8 bases that match TRBD1. The V gene's germline CDR1 is SNHLY and CDR2 FYNNEI. The junction had 7 bases not matched to a gene; V was cut back by 4 bases and J by 0 bases. The length of the CDR3 is 16 residues. Written as DNA, the CDR3 is TGTGCCAGCAGTGCGGGACAGGTGATGATGAACACTGAAGCTTTCTTT. It encodes CASSAGQVMMNTEAFF. Filled out from reference TRBV2 and TRBJ1-1, the complete variable domain reads EPEVTQTPSHQVTQMGQEVILRCVPISNHLYFYWYRQILGQKVEFLVSFYNNEISEKSEIFDDQFSVERPDGSNFTLKIRSTKLEDSAMYFCASSAGQVMMNTEAFFGQGTRLTVV.

The chain links TRBV19 to TRBJ1-1, with 7 positions matching TRBD1. J was trimmed by 8 bases and V by 5 bases; bases with no gene match: 11. Germline CDR1 LNHDA, CDR2 SQIVND (reference sequence). This CDR3 comprises 14 residues. The CDR3 loop is CASSFQITGAEAFF. CDR3 coding DNA: TGTGCCAGTAGTTTCCAGATAACAGGGGCAGAAGCTTTCTTT.

The CDR3 DNA follows: TGTGCCAGCAGTTTTTTGGGTATCAATGAGCAGTTCTTC. As protein: CASSFLGINEQFF. This chain uses TRBV28 with TRBJ2-1; D not certain. The V and J ends lost 3 bases and 6 bases respectively, with 9 bases between them. Germline CDR1 and CDR2: MDHEN and SYDVKM. This CDR3 comprises 13 residues.

The chain employs TRBV7-9 and TRBJ1-5; 7 positions match TRBD1. V shed 5 bases and J 3 bases; nucleotides not matched to a gene: 4. The CDR3 covers 14 residues. The germline CDR1 and CDR2 sequences are SEHNR and FQNEAQ (reference sequence). CDR3 DNA sequence: TGTGCCAGCAGCCTCGGACAGGACAATCAGCCCCAGCATTTT. Its protein product is CASSLGQDNQPQHF.

This clone was recorded only once. This chain links TRBV3-1 (or the pseudogene TRBV3-2) with TRBJ1-2, with D possibly TRBD1 on 6 matching bases. V lost 3 bases to trimming and J lost 3 bases, with 8 bases between them. Germline values: CDR1 LGHDT, CDR2 YNNKEL (reference sequence). The CDR3 is 13 residues long. The CDR3 nucleotides are TGTGCCAGCAGCCACGCAGGGGACTATGGCTACACCTTC. It encodes CASSHAGDYGYTF.

The J gene is TRBJ1-2, the V gene TRBV2; 9 nucleotides match TRBD1. V was pared by 4 bases and J by 6 bases, with 6 bases of the junction left unmatched. Germline V lookup: CDR1 SNHLY, CDR2 FYNNEI. This CDR3 region has 14 residues. DNA of the CDR3: TGTGCCAGCAGTGGAAGTGGGACAGGGAATGGCTACACCTTC. Its translation is CASSGSGTGNGYTF.

The chain carries TRBV2 and TRBJ1-5, with 8 bases matching TRBD1. Germline lookup yields CDR1 SNHLY and CDR2 FYNNEI. Unmatched junction bases numbered 5, after V lost 3 bases and J lost 7 bases. The CDR3 loop spans 14 amino acids. CDR3 sequence (DNA): TGTGCCAGCAGTGATAAGGACAGGGCACAGCCCCAGCATTTT. Protein product: CASSDKDRAQPQHF.

The rearrangement joins TRBV10-3 to TRBJ1-2, with a possible D match to TRBD1 (6 bases). The V end was cut by 7 bases, the J end by 7 bases, with 31 bases between. The germline gives CDR1 ENHRY, CDR2 SYGVKD. The CDR3 is 18 amino acids. CDR3 bases: TGTGCCATCATTCAACCCCCCAGGGGTCACGAGTTAGGTAGTGGCTACACCTTC. Translation: CAIIQPPRGHELGSGYTF.

V usage is TRBV6-2 or TRBV6-3 and J usage is TRBJ2-3; TRBD2 is a possible D gene (6 bases). Trimming left V 6 bases short and J 0 bases short, with 19 bases between. The CDR3 has 17 amino acids. Germline V gene data show CDR1 as MNHEY and CDR2 as SVGEGT. CDR3 residues: CASSLAWRAPSTDTQYF. DNA for the CDR3: TGTGCCAGCAGCCTTGCTTGGAGGGCCCCAAGCACAGATACGCAGTATTTT.

The CDR3 protein is CASSVGDWDEQYF. In DNA, the CDR3 is TGTGCCAGCAGCGTAGGGGACTGGGACGAGCAGTACTTC. The J gene is TRBJ2-7, the V gene TRBV9, with D possibly being TRBD2 (6 bases). The CDR3 runs 13 residues. V was shortened by 0 bases and J by 5 bases, with 9 bases between the two germline ends. Germline V gene lookup returns CDR1 SGDLS and CDR2 YYNGEE.

The chain links TRBV7-9 to TRBJ2-1; no reliable D call. Per germline, CDR1 SEHNR and CDR2 FQNEAQ (reference sequence). V gave up 1 base and J gave up 0 bases, with 7 bases separating them. This CDR3 is 15 amino acids long. The CDR3 spells CASSLGVGSYNEQFF. CDR3 bases: TGTGCCAGCAGCTTAGGGGTTGGCTCCTACAATGAGCAGTTCTTC.

The chain combines TRBV7-2 with TRBJ2-7, with D possibly matching TRBD1 (5 bases). From germline, CDR1 is SGHTA and CDR2 FQGNSA. The CDR3 covers 15 residues. Trimming cost V 3 bases and J 0 bases, with 12 bases left between them. The CDR3 loop reads CASSFRPTDSYEQYF. CDR3 DNA sequence: TGTGCCAGCAGCTTCAGGCCGACAGACTCCTACGAGCAGTACTTC.

CDR3 sequence: CASSYGPNTEAFF. The CDR3 DNA reads TGTGCCAGCAGCTACGGGCCGAACACTGAAGCTTTCTTT. V is TRBV13 and J is TRBJ1-1; D not certain. The CDR3 has 13 amino acids. CDR1 and CDR2 from the germline V gene are PRHDT and FYEKMQ (reference sequence). The V end was cut by 4 bases, the J end by 1 base, with 7 bases between.

This clone turned up a few times. The V and J genes are TRBV2 and TRBJ2-1; TRBD2 agrees at 10 bases. CDR3 size: 15 residues. Trimming at V came to 2 bases and at J to 4 bases, leaving 2 bases not matched to a gene. Germline-derived CDR1 and CDR2 are SNHLY and FYNNEI. The CDR3, as DNA: TGTGCCAGCAGTGAAACAGCGGGGGGGTACAATGAGCAGTTCTTC. This translates into CASSETAGGYNEQFF.

The V and J genes are TRBV2 and TRBJ2-3, with 9 bases fitting TRBD1. Germline CDR1 is SNHLY and CDR2 is FYNNEI. This CDR3 region has 14 residues. The V segment lost 7 bases and the J segment 2 bases; nucleotides outside the gene matches: 4. The CDR3: CASIGDRVTDTQYF. CDR3 bases: TGTGCCAGCATCGGGGACAGGGTCACAGATACGCAGTATTTT.

The chain joins TRBV7-2 to TRBJ2-1; tentatively, D is TRBD2 (7 bases). The germline V and J ends were trimmed by 5 bases and 7 bases, with 24 bases remaining between them. In germline, CDR1 is SGHTA, CDR2 FQGNSA. This CDR3 is 17 amino acids long. CDR3 DNA sequence: TGTGCCAGCAGCCCTTCACCACCCGGAGGGGGGGCGAATGAGCAGTTCTTC. Encoded protein: CASSPSPPGGGANEQFF. Full variable domain (rest looked up from reference TRBV7-2 and TRBJ2-1): GAGVSQSPSNKVTEKGKDVELRCDPISGHTALYWYRQSLGQGLEFLIYFQGNSAPDKSGLPSDRFSAERTGGSVSTLTIQRTQQEDSAVYLCASSPSPPGGGANEQFFGPGTRLTVL.

The V call is TRBV12-5, the J call TRBJ1-1; 9 bases match TRBD1. Germline assignment: CDR1 LGHNT and CDR2 FRNRAP. Unmatched junction bases numbered 14, after V lost 0 bases and J lost 9 bases. The CDR3 totals 17 residues. CDR3 residues: CASGLVVGGQGFRKAFF. Written as DNA, the CDR3 is TGTGCTAGTGGTTTGGTAGTGGGTGGACAGGGGTTTAGAAAAGCTTTCTTT.

The chain joins TRBV6-6 to TRBJ1-5; 7 nucleotides agree with TRBD1. Germline V CDR1 and CDR2: MNHNY, SVGAGI (reference sequence). Trimming removed 6 bases from V and 1 base from J; junction bases left unmatched: 6. The CDR3 runs 15 residues. CDR3 in amino acids: CASSRQGLSNQPQHF. As DNA, the CDR3 is TGTGCCAGCAGCAGACAGGGATTGAGCAATCAGCCCCAGCATTTT.

The rearrangement joins TRBV5-1 to TRBJ1-3, with TRBD1 identical over 8 bases. The V gene end was trimmed by 7 bases and the J gene end by 8 bases; junction bases not matched to a gene: 14. The CDR3 covers 15 residues. Germline-derived CDR1 and CDR2 are SGHRS and YFSETQ. CDR3 sequence reads: CASRKEGQGADTIYF. CDR3 in DNA: TGCGCCAGCCGAAAAGAGGGCCAGGGGGCAGACACCATATATTTT.

The V gene is TRBV9, the J gene TRBJ2-5; D call uncertain. This CDR3 spans 17 amino acids. The ends were cut back, 0 bases at V and 1 base at J, with 16 bases in the middle. CDR1 is SGDLS and CDR2 is YYNGEE in the germline V gene. CDR3 sequence reads: CASSVGGPRTFQETQYF. The CDR3 DNA reads as TGTGCCAGCAGCGTAGGTGGCCCGCGGACCTTCCAAGAGACCCAGTACTTC.

This clone was observed a handful of times. V and J are TRBV20-1 and TRBJ2-1; D perhaps matches TRBD2 (6 bases). Trimming removed 3 bases at V and 6 bases at J, with 12 bases between. The CDR3 is 13 amino acids. The germline CDR1 and CDR2 sequences are DFQATT and SNEGSKA (reference sequence). CDR3: CSASSGGSNEQFF. CDR3 DNA sequence: TGCAGTGCTAGTTCTGGGGGGTCCAATGAGCAGTTCTTC.